The source of this TCR beta chain is a study of blood T cell repertoires in COVID-19. Produced via immunoSEQ multiplex PCR; TCRdb's table is partial and in-frame only. This sample carries approximately 310,000 clones, around 84% of them seen once, and the ten largest clones take 1.9%. The CDR3 is 14 residues long. CDR1 is WSHSY, CDR2 SAAADI, per germline. The V segment lost 8 bases and the J segment 3 bases; nucleotides outside the gene matches: 3. Material for sequencing was PBMCs or T cells enriched from blood (not recorded which). The V and J genes are TRBV10-2 and TRBJ2-2; TRBD2 aligns across 10 bases. The TCR was taken from a woman under 40 who had been exposed to COVID-19. The CDR3 sequence: CASLAGVDTGELFF. DNA of the CDR3: TGCGCCAGCCTAGCGGGAGTTGACACCGGGGAGCTGTTTTTT.